The clone carrying this T cell receptor (beta chain) has a handful of counts. The record originates from a study of OX40 agonist ivuxolimab in advanced cancers. Turning to the study itself: Participants averaged approximately 61 years of age (range roughly 23 to 90) and were around 85% male.

The CDR3 length is 15 residues. Germline V lookup: CDR1 SGHVS, CDR2 FQNEAQ. V was pared by 4 bases and J by 4 bases, with 14 bases between. Peripheral blood came from all dose cohorts at three timepoints. TCRdb's table, derived via immunoSEQ multiplex PCR, lists solely in-frame clones and lacks some. Among around 80,000 clones, roughly 85% were seen once, and the ten largest hold 0.5% to 0.55%. The rearrangement uses TRBV7-8 and TRBJ1-3; TRBD1 is a possible D gene (6 bases). The specimen was CD4+ or CD8+ T cells sorted from blood, collected in a trial of the OX40 agonist ivuxolimab. The TCR originated in an adult with an advanced solid tumor such as melanoma, head and neck, liver or kidney cancer. The CDR3 DNA is TGTGCCAGCAGCTCCCCCAGGGGAACGGGAAACACCATATATTTT. As protein: CASSSPRGTGNTIYF.